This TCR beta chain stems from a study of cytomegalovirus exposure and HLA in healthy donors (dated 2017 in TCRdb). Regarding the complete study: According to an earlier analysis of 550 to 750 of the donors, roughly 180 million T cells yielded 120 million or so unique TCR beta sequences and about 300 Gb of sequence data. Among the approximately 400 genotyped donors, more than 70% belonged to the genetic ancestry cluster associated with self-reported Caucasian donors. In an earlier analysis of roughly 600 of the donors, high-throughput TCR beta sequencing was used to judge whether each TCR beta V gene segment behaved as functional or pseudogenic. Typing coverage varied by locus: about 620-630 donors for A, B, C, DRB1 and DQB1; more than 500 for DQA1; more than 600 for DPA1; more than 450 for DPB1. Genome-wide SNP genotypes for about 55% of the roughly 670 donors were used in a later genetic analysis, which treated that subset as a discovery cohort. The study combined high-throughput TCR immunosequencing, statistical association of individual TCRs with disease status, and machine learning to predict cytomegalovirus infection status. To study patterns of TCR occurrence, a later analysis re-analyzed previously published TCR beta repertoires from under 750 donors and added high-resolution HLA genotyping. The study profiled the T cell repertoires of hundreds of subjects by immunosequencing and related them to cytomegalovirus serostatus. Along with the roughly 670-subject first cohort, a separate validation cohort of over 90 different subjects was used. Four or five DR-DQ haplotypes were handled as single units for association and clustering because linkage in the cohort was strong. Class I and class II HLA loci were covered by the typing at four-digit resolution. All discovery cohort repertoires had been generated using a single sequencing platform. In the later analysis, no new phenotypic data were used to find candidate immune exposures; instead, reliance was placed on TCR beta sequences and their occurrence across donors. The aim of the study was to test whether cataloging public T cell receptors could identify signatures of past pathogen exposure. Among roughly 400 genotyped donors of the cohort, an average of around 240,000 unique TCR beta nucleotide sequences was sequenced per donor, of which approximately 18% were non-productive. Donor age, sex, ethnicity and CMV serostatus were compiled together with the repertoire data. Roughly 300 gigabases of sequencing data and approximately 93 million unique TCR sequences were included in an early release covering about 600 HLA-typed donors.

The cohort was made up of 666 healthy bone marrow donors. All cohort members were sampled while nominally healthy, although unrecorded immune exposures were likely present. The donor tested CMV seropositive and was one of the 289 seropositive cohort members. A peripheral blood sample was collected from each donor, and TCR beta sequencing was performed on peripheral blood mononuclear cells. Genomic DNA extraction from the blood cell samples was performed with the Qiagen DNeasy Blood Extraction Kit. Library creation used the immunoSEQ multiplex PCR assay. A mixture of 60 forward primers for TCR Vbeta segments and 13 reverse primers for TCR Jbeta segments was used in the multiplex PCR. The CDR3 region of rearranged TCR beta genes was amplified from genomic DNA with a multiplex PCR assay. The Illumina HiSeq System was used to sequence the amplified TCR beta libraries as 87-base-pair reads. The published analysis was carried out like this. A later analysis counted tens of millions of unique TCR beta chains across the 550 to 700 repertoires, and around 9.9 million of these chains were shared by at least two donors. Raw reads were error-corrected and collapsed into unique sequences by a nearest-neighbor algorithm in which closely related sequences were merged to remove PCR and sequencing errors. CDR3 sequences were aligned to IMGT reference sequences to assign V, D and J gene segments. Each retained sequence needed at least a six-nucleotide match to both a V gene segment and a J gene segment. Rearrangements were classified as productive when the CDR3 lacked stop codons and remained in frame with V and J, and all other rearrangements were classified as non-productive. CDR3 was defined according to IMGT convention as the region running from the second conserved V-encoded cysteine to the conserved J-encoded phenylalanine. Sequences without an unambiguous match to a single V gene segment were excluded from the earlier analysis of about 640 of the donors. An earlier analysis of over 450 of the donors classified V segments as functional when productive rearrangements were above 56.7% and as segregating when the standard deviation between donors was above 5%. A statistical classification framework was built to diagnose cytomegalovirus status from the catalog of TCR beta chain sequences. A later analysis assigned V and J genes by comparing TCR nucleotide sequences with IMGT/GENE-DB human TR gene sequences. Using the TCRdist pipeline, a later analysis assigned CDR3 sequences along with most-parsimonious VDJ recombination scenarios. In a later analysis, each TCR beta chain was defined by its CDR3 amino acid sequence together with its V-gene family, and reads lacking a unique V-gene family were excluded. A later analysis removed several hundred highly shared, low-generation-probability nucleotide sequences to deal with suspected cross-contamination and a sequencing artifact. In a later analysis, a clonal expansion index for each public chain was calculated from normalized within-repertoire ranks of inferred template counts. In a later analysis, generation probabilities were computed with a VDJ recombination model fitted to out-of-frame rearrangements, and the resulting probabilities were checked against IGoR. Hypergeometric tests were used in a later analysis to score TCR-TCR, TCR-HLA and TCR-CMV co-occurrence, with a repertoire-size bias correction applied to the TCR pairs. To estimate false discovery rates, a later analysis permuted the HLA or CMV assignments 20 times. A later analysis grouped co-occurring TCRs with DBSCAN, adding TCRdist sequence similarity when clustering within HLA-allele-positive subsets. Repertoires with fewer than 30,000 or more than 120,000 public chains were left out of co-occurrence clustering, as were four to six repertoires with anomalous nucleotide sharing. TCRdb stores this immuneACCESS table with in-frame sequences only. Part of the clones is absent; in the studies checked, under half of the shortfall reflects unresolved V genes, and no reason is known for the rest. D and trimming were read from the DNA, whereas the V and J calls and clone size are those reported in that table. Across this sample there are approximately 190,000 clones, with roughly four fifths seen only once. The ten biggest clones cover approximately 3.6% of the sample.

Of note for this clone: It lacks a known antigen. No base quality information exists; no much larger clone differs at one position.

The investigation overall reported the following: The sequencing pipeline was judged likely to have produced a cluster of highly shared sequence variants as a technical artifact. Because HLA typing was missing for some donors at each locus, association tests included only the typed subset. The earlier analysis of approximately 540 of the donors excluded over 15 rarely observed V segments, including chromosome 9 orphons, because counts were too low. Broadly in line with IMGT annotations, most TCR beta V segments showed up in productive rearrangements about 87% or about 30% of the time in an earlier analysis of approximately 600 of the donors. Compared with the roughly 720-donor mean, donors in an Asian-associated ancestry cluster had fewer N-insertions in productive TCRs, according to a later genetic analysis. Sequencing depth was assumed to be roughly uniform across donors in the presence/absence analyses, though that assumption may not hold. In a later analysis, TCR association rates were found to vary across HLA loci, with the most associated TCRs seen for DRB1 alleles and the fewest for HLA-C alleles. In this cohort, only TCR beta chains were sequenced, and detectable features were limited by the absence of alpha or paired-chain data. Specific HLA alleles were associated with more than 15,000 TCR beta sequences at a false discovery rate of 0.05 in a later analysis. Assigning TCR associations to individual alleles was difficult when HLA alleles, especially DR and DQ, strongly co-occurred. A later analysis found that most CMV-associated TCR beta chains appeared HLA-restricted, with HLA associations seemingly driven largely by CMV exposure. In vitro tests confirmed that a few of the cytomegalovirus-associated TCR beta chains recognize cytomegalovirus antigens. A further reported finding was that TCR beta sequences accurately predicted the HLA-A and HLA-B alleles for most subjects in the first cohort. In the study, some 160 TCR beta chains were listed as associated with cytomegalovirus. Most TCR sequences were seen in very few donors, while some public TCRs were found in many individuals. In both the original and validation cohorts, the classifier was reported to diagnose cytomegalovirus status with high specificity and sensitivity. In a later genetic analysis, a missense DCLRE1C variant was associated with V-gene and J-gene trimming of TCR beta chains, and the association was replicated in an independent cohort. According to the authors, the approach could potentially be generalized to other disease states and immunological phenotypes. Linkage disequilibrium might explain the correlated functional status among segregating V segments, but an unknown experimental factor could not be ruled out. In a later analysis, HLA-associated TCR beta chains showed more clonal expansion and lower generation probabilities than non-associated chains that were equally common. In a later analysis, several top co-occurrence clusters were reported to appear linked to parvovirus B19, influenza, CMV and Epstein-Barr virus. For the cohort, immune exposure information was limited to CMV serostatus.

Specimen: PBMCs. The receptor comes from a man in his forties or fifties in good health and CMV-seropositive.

This receptor has the CDR3 CATSDTGTGSLEQYF. The sequenced DNA: TGTGCCACCTCTGACACCGGGACAGGGAGCCTGGAGCAGTACTTC. The V gene is TRBV10-3 and the J gene is TRBJ2-7; 9 bases in the junction line up with TRBD1. From a lookup of the germline V gene, CDR1 and CDR2 are ENHRY and SYGVKD. Including the terminal cysteine and phenylalanine, the CDR3 comprises 15 residues. The kept DNA is CDR3 alone, 45 bases in frame from the first base. Here V drops 10 bases and J drops 7 bases, and the junction holds 17 bases not matched to any gene.